These 10 T cell receptor beta chains originate from one sample sequenced in a study of blood T cell repertoires in COVID-19. The protocol was immunoSEQ multiplex PCR, while the TCRdb copy is restricted to in-frame clones and leaves out a portion. This sample yields approximately 130,000 clones, of which around three quarters are seen a single time; 11% belongs to the top ten. The sample taken for sequencing was peripheral blood. These receptors were obtained from a human donor in a cohort sampled during active COVID-19.

This sequence joins TRBV7-9 and TRBJ1-3, with D uncertain. The CDR3 sequence is 13 residues long. Germline assignment: CDR1 SEHNR and CDR2 FQNEAQ (reference sequence). V was cut by 7 bases and J by 2 bases, with 9 bases left in between. Here the CDR3 reads CASNREPGNTIYF. The CDR3 DNA reads as TGTGCCAGCAATCGGGAACCTGGAAACACCATATATTTT.

The chain couples TRBV3-1 (or the pseudogene TRBV3-2) to TRBJ2-1; maybe TRBD2 (5 bases). V was clipped by 1 base and J by 4 bases, with 11 bases between them. Germline lookup yields CDR1 LGHDT and CDR2 YNNKEL (reference sequence). The CDR3 covers 15 residues. CDR3 nucleotide sequence: TGTGCCAGCAGCCAAGGGGGAGTGCAGTACAATGAGCAGTTCTTC. This translates into CASSQGGVQYNEQFF.

The rearrangement joins TRBV6-5 to TRBJ1-4; D ambiguous. The CDR3 is 14 amino acids. V lost 6 bases, J lost 8 bases, and 16 bases lay in between. Per germline, CDR1 MNHEY and CDR2 SVGAGI. The CDR3 bases are TGTGCCAGCAGGGACGGAGGTGGATGGGAAAAACTGTTTTTT. Its translation is CASRDGGGWEKLFF.

A few counts support this clone. J is TRBJ1-2 and V is TRBV30; the match to TRBD1 covers 7 bases. The ends lost 5 bases at V and 7 bases at J; junction bases unmatched: 10. The CDR3 spans 13 residues. CDR1 GTSNPN and CDR2 SVGIG come from the germline V gene (reference sequence). CDR3 DNA sequence: TGTGCCTGGGGGGAGGGGGCGATTCCTGGCTACACCTTC. It encodes CAWGEGAIPGYTF.

The chain couples TRBV7-9 to TRBJ1-1; no clear D gene. CDR3 size: 13 residues. Germline V CDR1 and CDR2: SEHNR, FQNEAQ (reference sequence). With 6 bases removed from V and 0 bases from J, the gap between germline ends came to 8 bases. The CDR3 coding sequence is TGTGCCAGCAGACAGCCCATGAACACTGAAGCTTTCTTT. Its protein is CASRQPMNTEAFF.

V and J are TRBV11-3 and TRBJ2-7; 8 positions match TRBD2. V was clipped by 0 bases and J by 7 bases; unmatched bases: 8. Looked up from germline, CDR1 is SGHNT and CDR2 is YENEEA. This CDR3 comprises 15 residues. As DNA, the CDR3 is TGTGCCAGCAGCTTAGACGGACTAGCCGGGGGTGAGCAGTACTTC. Its translation: CASSLDGLAGGEQYF.

The chain links TRBV6-4 to TRBJ2-3; 8 bases are a match to TRBD2. Germline V gene lookup returns CDR1 MRHNA and CDR2 SNTAGT. The junction had 5 bases not matched to a gene; V was cut back by 0 bases and J by 3 bases. This CDR3 comprises 16 residues. In DNA, the CDR3 is TGTGCCAGCAGTGACTCGACCCGGGGGGGGACAGATACGCAGTATTTT. Translation: CASSDSTRGGTDTQYF.

This chain uses TRBV2 with TRBJ2-7, with 8 bases that match TRBD1. The germline V gene has CDR1 SNHLY and CDR2 FYNNEI. The length of the CDR3 is 14 residues. With 6 bases clipped from V and 3 bases from J, the junction kept 7 bases outside the gene matches. The CDR3: CASRALTGDYEQYF. The CDR3 DNA reads as TGTGCCAGCAGGGCCCTGACAGGGGACTACGAGCAGTACTTC.

The V gene is TRBV6-5, the J gene TRBJ1-1, with D unclear. The V gene's germline CDR1 is MNHEY and CDR2 SVGAGI. The CDR3 runs to 13 residues. V was pared by 7 bases and J by 2 bases, with 11 bases between. Here the CDR3 reads CASTFGYNTEAFF. CDR3 bases: TGTGCCAGCACTTTCGGTTACAACACTGAAGCTTTCTTT.

This chain uses TRBV27 with TRBJ1-4; the match to TRBD1 covers 7 bases. Trimming at V came to 4 bases and at J to 3 bases, leaving 2 bases not matched to a gene. This CDR3 is 14 amino acids long. Germline CDR1 and CDR2: MNHEY and SMNVEV (reference sequence). CDR3 DNA: TGTGCCAGCAGTTGGGACAGCCCTAATGAAAAACTGTTTTTT. Residues: CASSWDSPNEKLFF. The full variable domain, in which reference TRBV27 and TRBJ1-4 provide the parts outside the CDR3, is EAQVTQNPRYLITVTGKKLTVTCSQNMNHEYMSWYRQDPGLGLRQIYYSMNVEVTDKGDVPEGYKVSRKEKRNFPLILESPSPNQTSLYFCASSWDSPNEKLFFGSGTQLSVL.